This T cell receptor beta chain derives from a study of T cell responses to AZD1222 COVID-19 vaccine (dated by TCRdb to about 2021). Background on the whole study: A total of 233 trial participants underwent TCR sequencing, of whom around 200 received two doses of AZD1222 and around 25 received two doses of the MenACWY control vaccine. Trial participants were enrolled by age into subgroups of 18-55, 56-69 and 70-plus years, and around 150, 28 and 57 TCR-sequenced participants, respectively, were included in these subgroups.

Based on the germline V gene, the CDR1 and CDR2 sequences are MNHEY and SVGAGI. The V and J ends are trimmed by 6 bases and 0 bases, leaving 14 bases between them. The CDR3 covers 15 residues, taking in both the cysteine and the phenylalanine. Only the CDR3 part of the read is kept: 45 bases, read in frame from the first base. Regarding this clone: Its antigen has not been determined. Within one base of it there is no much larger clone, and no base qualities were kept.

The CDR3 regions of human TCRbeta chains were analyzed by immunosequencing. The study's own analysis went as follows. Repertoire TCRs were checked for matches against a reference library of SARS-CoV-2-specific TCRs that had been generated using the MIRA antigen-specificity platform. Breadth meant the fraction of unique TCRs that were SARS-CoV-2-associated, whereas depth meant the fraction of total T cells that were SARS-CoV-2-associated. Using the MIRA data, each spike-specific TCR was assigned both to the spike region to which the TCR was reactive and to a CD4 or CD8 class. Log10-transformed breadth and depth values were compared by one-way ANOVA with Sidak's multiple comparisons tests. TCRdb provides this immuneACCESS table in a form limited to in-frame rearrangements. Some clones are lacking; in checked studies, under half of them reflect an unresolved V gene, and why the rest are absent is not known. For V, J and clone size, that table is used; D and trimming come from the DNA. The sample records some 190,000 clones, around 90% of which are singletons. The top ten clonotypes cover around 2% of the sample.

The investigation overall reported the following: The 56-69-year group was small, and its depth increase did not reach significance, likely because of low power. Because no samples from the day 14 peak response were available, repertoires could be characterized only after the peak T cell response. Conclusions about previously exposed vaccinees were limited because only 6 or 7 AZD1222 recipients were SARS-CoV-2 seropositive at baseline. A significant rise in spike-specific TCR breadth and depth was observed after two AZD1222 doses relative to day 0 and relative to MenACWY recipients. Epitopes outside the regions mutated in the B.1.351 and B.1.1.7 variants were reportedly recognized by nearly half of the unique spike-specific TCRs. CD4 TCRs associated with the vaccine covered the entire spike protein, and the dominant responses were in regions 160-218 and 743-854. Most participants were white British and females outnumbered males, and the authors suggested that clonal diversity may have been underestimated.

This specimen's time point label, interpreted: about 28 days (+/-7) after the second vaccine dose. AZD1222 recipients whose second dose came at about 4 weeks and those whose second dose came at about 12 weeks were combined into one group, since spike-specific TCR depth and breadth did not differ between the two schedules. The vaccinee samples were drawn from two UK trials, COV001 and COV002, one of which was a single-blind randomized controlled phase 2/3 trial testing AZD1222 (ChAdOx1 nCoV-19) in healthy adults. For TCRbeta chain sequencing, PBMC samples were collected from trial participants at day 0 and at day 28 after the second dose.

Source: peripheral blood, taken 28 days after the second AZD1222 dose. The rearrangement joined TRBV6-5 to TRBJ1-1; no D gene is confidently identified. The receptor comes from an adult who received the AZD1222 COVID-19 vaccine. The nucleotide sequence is TGTGCCAGCAGCACACCGTCCGGGGTGAACACTGAAGCTTTCTTT. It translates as CASSTPSGVNTEAFF.